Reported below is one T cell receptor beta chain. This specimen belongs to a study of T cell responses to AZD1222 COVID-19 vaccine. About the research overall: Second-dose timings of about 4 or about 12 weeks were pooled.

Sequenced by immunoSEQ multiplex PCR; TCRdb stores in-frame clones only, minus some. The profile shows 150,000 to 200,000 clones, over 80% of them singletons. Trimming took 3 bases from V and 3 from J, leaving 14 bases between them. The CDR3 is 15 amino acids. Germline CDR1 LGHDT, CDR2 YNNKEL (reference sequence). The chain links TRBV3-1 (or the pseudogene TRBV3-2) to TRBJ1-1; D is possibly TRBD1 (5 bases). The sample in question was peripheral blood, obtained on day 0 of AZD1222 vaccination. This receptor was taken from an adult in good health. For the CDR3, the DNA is TGTGCCAGCAGCCACATACTTGACAGCGACACTGAAGCTTTCTTT. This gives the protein CASSHILDSDTEAFF.